This TCR beta chain was sequenced for a study of T-cell memory formation after mild COVID-19. Study-wide points: Cross-reactive memory seemingly joined, as some responding clones were found in pre-infection memory. Later expanders leaned CD4+, whereas day 15 to 85 contracting clones were balanced CD4/CD8. Nothing showed for sure that second-wave clones peaking on day 37 were SARS-CoV-2 specific.

TCR alpha and TCR beta cDNA libraries with sample barcodes and UMIs came from 5'RACE using constant-segment primers. MiXCR, run by TCRdb on the 5' RACE reads, gives a single entry per CDR3 protein. The table includes about 270,000 distinct CDR3 sequences, approximately 18% detected once. The CDR3 length is 14 residues. The J segment lost 3 bases and the V segment lost 7 bases, leaving 6 bases of the junction unmatched. CDR1 and CDR2 from the germline V gene are ENHRY and SYGVKD. As to this clonotype: Its antigen is unknown.

The sequence derives from a man aged 18 to 35 who had mild COVID-19 (a few samples of this study predate the infection). Cell type and time point are not known. V gene TRBV10-3 combines with J gene TRBJ1-2; 9 bases line up with TRBD1. Sequenced: PBMCs or a T cell subset sorted from them (not recorded which). The CDR3 nucleotides are TGTGCCATCAAAGGACAGGGGCGAGACTATGGCTACACCTTC. The encoded protein is CAIKGQGRDYGYTF.